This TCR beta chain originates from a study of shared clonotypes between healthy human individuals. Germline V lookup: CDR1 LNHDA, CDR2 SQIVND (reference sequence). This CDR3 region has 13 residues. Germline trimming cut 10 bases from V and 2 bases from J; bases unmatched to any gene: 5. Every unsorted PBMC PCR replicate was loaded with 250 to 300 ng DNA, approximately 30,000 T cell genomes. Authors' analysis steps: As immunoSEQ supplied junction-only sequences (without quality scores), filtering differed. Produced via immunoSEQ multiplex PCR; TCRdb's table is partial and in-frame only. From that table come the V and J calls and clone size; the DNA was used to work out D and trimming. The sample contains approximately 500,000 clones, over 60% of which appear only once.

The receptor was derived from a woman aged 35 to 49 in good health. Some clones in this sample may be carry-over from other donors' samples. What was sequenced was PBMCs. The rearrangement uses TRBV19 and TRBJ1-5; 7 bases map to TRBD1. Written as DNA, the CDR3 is TGTGCCACCAGGGGGGCCGGCAATCAGCCCCAGCATTTT. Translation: CATRGAGNQPQHF.